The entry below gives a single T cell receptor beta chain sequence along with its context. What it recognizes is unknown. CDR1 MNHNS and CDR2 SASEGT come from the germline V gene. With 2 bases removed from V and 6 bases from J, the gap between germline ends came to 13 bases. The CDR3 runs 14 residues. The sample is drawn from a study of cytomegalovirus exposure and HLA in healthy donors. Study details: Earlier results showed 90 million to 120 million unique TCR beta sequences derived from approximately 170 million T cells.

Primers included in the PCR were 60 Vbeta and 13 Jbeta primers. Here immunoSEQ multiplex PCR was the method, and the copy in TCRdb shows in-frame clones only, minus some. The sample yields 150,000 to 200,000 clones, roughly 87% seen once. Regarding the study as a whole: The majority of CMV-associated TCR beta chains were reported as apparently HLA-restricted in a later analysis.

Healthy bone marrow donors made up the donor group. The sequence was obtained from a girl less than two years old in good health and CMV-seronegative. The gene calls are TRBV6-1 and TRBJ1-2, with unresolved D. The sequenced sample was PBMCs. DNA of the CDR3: TGTGCCAGCAGTGAACCCGGGGAAGTAAATGGCTACACCTTC. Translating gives CASSEPGEVNGYTF.